This entry lists 22 T cell receptor beta chains sequenced from one sample in a study of lung T cells in sarcoidosis with Löfgren's syndrome. MiXCR was run by TCRdb on the reads, yielding one entry per CDR3 protein. The repertoire holds 15,000 to 25,000 distinct CDR3 sequences, with roughly 23% as singletons. Material for sequencing was CD4+ T cells from bronchoalveolar lavage. Receptors were obtained from a human donor with sarcoidosis (Löfgren's syndrome or another form), or a control subject (not recorded which).

The chain joins TRBV28 to TRBJ2-1; tentative D call: TRBD2 (5 bases). The CDR3 length is 13 residues. Germline CDR1 MDHEN, CDR2 SYDVKM. Between the trimmed V and J ends, which lost 5 bases and 4 bases, there was a span of 9 bases. CDR3 coding DNA: TGTGCCAGCAGTGCTACTAGTTACAATGAGCAGTTCTTC. It encodes CASSATSYNEQFF. The variable domain in full, completed from reference TRBV28 and TRBJ2-1, reads DVKVTQSSRYLVKRTGEKVFLECVQDMDHENMFWYRQDPGLGLRLIYFSYDVKMKEKGDIPEGYSVSREKKERFSLILESASTNQTSMYLCASSATSYNEQFFGPGTRLTVL.

Many counts were recorded for this clonotype. The V call is TRBV4-2, the J call TRBJ2-7; TRBD2 agrees at 8 bases. V gave up 6 bases and J gave up 3 bases; unmatched junction bases: 7. Looked up from germline, CDR1 is LGHNA and CDR2 is YNFKEQ. This CDR3 is built from 14 residues. CDR3 coding DNA: TGTGCCAGCAGTCGTAGCGGGGTCGACTACGAGCAGTACTTC. Its translation: CASSRSGVDYEQYF.

As DNA, the CDR3 is TGCGCCAGCAGCGAGGACGGTAACCAGCCCCAGCATTTT. It encodes CASSEDGNQPQHF. V gene TRBV5-1 combines with J gene TRBJ1-5, with D hard to call. Germline V lookup: CDR1 SGHRS, CDR2 YFSETQ. The V gene lost 4 bases and the J gene lost 7 bases, with 12 bases spanning the gap. This CDR3 is 13 amino acids long.

In the case of this clonotype: With a much larger clone just one base away, this may be a read error. No conserved phenylalanine or tryptophan ends this CDR3, so it is likely a read error. The limits of the CDR3 on the DNA are not certain, so only TCRdb's listed CDR3 is given. V and J are TRBV20-1 and TRBJ2-3; the table's D call, TRBD1, was not checked against the DNA. Per germline, CDR1 DFQATT and CDR2 SNEGSKA (reference sequence). Ends included, the CDR3 has 11 residues. CDR3 amino acids: CSARDITPTAI.

This clonotype is medium-sized (0.01 to 0.1%) within its sample. The V call is TRBV27, the J call TRBJ2-7; 8 bases are a match to TRBD1. The CDR3 spans 15 residues. The V segment lost 3 bases and the J segment 0 bases; nucleotides outside the gene matches: 4. Per germline, CDR1 MNHEY and CDR2 SMNVEV (reference sequence). The CDR3 DNA is TGTGCCAGCAGTTTGGGGACAGGTAGCTCCTACGAGCAGTACTTC. Translated, it gives CASSLGTGSSYEQYF.

This clonotype was recorded many times. This rearrangement joins TRBV18 to TRBJ2-1, with a weak D call TRBD2 (6 bases). Trimming took off 6 bases at V and 10 bases at J, with 16 bases between the two ends. The CDR3 runs to 13 residues. Germline CDR1 reads KGHSH; CDR2 reads LQKENI. The CDR3 DNA sequence: TGTGCCAGCTCCCCAGAGGGAGGTTCGGAGCAGTTCTTC. Amino acid sequence: CASSPEGGSEQFF. The full variable domain, rest sourced from reference TRBV18 and TRBJ2-1, is NAGVMQNPRHLVRRRGQEARLRCSPMKGHSHVYWYRQLPEEGLKFMVYLQKENIIDESGMPKERFSAEFPKEGPSILRIQQVVRGDSAAYFCASSPEGGSEQFFGPGTRLTVL.

This clonotype has a single count. A much larger clone lies one base from this, so it may be a read error. DNA for the CDR3: TGTGCCAGCAGCGTAAACCGGGACATGGAAGCAGATACGCAGTATTTT. Amino acids: CASSVNRDMEADTQYF. The rearrangement links TRBV7-6 to TRBJ2-3, with a possible D match to TRBD1 (6 bases). V lost 5 bases and J 4 bases, leaving 19 bases between the germline ends. The CDR3 is made up of 16 amino acids. Germline lookup yields CDR1 SGHVS and CDR2 FNYEAQ.

This clonotype was recorded many times. Here the CDR3 reads CASSFRGQLSNTEAFF. CDR3 bases: TGTGCCAGCAGTTTTCGCGGACAGCTGTCGAACACTGAAGCTTTCTTT. V and J are TRBV28 and TRBJ1-1, with a weak D call TRBD1 (6 bases). The CDR3 runs to 16 residues. The germline gives CDR1 MDHEN, CDR2 SYDVKM. Trimming pared 3 bases from V and 1 base from J, leaving 15 bases between.

This clonotype was counted only a few times. The chain combines TRBV5-1 with TRBJ2-5; the match to TRBD2 covers 12 bases. Germline V CDR1 and CDR2: SGHRS, YFSETQ. The CDR3 extends over 18 amino acids. Trimming removed 3 bases from V and 5 bases from J; junction bases left unmatched: 14. This chain's CDR3 is CASSWRGGLAGTMETQYF. For the CDR3, the DNA is TGCGCCAGCAGCTGGCGGGGTGGACTAGCGGGGACTATGGAGACCCAGTACTTC.

This clonotype was counted many times. The chain couples TRBV11-2 to TRBJ2-1, with D perhaps TRBD1 (6 bases). This CDR3 comprises 14 residues. Germline assignment: CDR1 SGHAT and CDR2 FQNNGV. With 4 bases removed from V and 10 bases from J, the gap between germline ends came to 17 bases. This chain's CDR3 is CASSYRDTRLEQFF. CDR3 bases: TGTGCCAGCAGCTACCGGGACACACGACTGGAGCAGTTCTTC.

This clonotype was found many times. V and J are TRBV28 and TRBJ2-5, with D unclear. CDR3 length equals 12 residues. Germline V gene sequence: CDR1 MDHEN, CDR2 SYDVKM. Deletions cut 1 base from V and 5 bases from J, with 5 bases between. CDR3 sequence (DNA): TGTGCCAGCAGTTTATCGACGGAGACCCAGTACTTC. Amino acids: CASSLSTETQYF.

This clonotype was picked up a small number of times. The V gene is TRBV5-4, the J gene TRBJ2-1, with D possibly being TRBD2 (6 bases). Germline V CDR1 and CDR2: SGHNT, YYREEE (reference sequence). The CDR3 runs to 16 residues. Trimming pared 0 bases from V and 4 bases from J, leaving 14 bases between. CDR3 residues: CASSLVALASYNEQFF. CDR3 in DNA: TGTGCCAGCAGCTTGGTAGCCCTAGCGTCTTACAATGAGCAGTTCTTC.

At least ten counts were recorded for this clonotype. This rearrangement joins TRBV6-1 to TRBJ2-7; D not resolved. Trimming removed 1 base at V and 3 bases at J, with 10 bases between. This CDR3 is built from 14 residues. Germline V gene lookup returns CDR1 MNHNS and CDR2 SASEGT. CDR3 nucleotide sequence: TGTGCCAGCAGTGAAGGTTCGGGCCACTACGAGCAGTACTTC. Its protein product is CASSEGSGHYEQYF.

There are a few counts of this clonotype. This rearrangement joins TRBV24-1 to TRBJ2-3; TRBD2 matches at 11 bases. CDR1 KGHDR and CDR2 SFDVKD come from the germline V gene. CDR3 size: 18 residues. Unmatched junction bases numbered 11, after V lost 3 bases and J lost 4 bases. The CDR3 reads CATSDINSGRAGADTQYF. The DNA for the CDR3 is TGTGCCACCAGTGATATCAATAGCGGGAGGGCCGGGGCAGATACGCAGTATTTT.

By proportion, this clonotype is medium-sized. The chain is built from TRBV6-6 and TRBJ2-1; 8 positions match TRBD2. The CDR3 has 15 amino acids. CDR1 and CDR2 from the germline V gene are MNHNY and SVGAGI (reference sequence). Unmatched junction bases numbered 5, after V lost 2 bases and J lost 5 bases. The DNA for the CDR3 is TGTGCCAGCAGTTACGGCGGGAGGAACGACAATGAGCAGTTCTTC. Translating gives CASSYGGRNDNEQFF.

Many counts were recorded for this clonotype. V and J are TRBV4-3 and TRBJ2-3; TRBD2 aligns across 14 bases. The CDR3 has 16 amino acids. With 4 bases clipped from V and 6 bases from J, the junction kept 6 bases outside the gene matches. Germline-derived CDR1 and CDR2 are LGHNA and YSLEER. The chain's CDR3 is CASSLGTSGRKDTQYF. The CDR3 DNA reads TGCGCCAGCAGCCTCGGGACTAGCGGGAGAAAGGATACGCAGTATTTT.

The chain recombines TRBV11-2 with TRBJ2-7; TRBD2 aligns across 13 bases. CDR3 size: 18 residues. Germline V gene lookup returns CDR1 SGHAT and CDR2 FQNNGV. J lost 7 bases, V lost 4 bases, and 16 bases had no gene match. For the CDR3, the DNA is TGTGCCAGCAGCTGGCTCACGCCACTAGCGGGGGGGCCGGGAGAGCAGTACTTC. It codes for CASSWLTPLAGGPGEQYF.

This clonotype has at least ten counts. The chain has TRBV6-1 and TRBJ2-1; TRBD2 matches 9 bases. The CDR3 length is 14 residues. CDR1 and CDR2 (germline): MNHNS, SASEGT. The trim removed 6 bases at V and 6 bases at J, leaving 6 bases unmatched. CDR3 in DNA: TGTGCCAGCAGAAGACTAGCGGCAATCAATGAGCAGTTCTTC. Protein: CASRRLAAINEQFF.

This clonotype was counted between two and nine times. The chain joins TRBV4-1 to TRBJ2-1; 8 positions match TRBD2. CDR3 size: 16 residues. Trimming at V came to 3 bases and at J to 3 bases, leaving 7 bases not matched to a gene. Germline V CDR1 and CDR2: MGHRA, YSYEKL. The CDR3 loop is CASSQDSGESYNEQFF. CDR3 DNA sequence: TGCGCCAGCAGCCAGGATAGCGGGGAAAGCTACAATGAGCAGTTCTTC.

In its sample, this clonotype was seen many times. The V gene is TRBV7-2, the J gene TRBJ2-7, with D possibly being TRBD2 (5 bases). This CDR3 contains 14 residues. V lost 1 base and J lost 7, with 14 bases in between. Germline CDR1 is SGHTA and CDR2 is FQGNSA. Written as DNA, the CDR3 is TGTGCCAGCAGCTTAGGAACACGTGGAGGAGAGCAGTACTTC. It is translated as CASSLGTRGGEQYF.

This clonotype was seen ten or more times. Here the CDR3 reads CASKGLGSYNEQFF. CDR3 DNA: TGTGCCAGTAAAGGGCTAGGCTCCTACAATGAGCAGTTCTTC. J is TRBJ2-1 and V is TRBV19; D not certain. There are 14 residues in the CDR3. Trimming left V 7 bases short and J 0 bases short, with 10 bases between. Germline values: CDR1 LNHDA, CDR2 SQIVND (reference sequence).

This chain joins TRBV19 and TRBJ2-1, with unresolved D. Germline loops: CDR1 LNHDA, CDR2 SQIVND (reference sequence). The CDR3 is made up of 14 amino acids. The V gene lost 2 bases and the J gene lost 8 bases, with 13 bases spanning the gap. The CDR3 here is CASSIRVPDHEQFF. The CDR3 DNA follows: TGTGCCAGTAGTATAAGGGTCCCCGACCATGAGCAGTTCTTC. Full variable domain (missing parts from reference TRBV19 and TRBJ2-1): DGGITQSPKYLFRKEGQNVTLSCEQNLNHDAMYWYRQDPGQGLRLIYYSQIVNDFQKGDIAEGYSVSREKKESFPLTVTSAQKNPTAFYLCASSIRVPDHEQFFGPGTRLTVL.